Below, 6 T cell receptor beta chains from the same sample are listed, as sequenced in a study of blood T cell repertoires in COVID-19. Libraries were prepared by immunoSEQ multiplex PCR; TCRdb keeps only in-frame clonotypes and omits some of them. The sample shows roughly 80,000 clones, around 80% of them seen only once. The sequencing sample was made of peripheral blood. These receptors originate from a man in his 60s with active or convalescent COVID-19.

This clone came up once. The chain combines TRBV6-5 with TRBJ2-1, with TRBD2 identical over 9 bases. The CDR3 length is 16 residues. The junction had 6 bases not matched to a gene; V was cut back by 4 bases and J by 2 bases. Germline V lookup: CDR1 MNHEY, CDR2 SVGAGI. CDR3 nucleotide sequence: TGTGCCAGCAGTTGGGGCGGGGGGGCCGCCTACAATGAGCAGTTCTTC. Translated: CASSWGGGAAYNEQFF.

The rearrangement uses TRBV4-2 and TRBJ2-2; D is possibly TRBD2 (6 bases). Germline CDR1 and CDR2: LGHNA and YNFKEQ. This CDR3 region has 16 residues. The V end lost 0 bases, the J end lost 7 bases, and 15 bases lay between the germline ends. CDR3 region: CASSQESGGDGGELFF. Here the CDR3 DNA reads TGTGCCAGCAGCCAAGAGTCAGGCGGGGACGGCGGGGAGCTGTTTTTT.

This clone occurred a few times. The chain has TRBV2 and TRBJ2-7; 8 nucleotides line up with TRBD1. V lost 3 bases, J lost 1 base, and 5 bases stayed unmatched. CDR3 size: 15 residues. From germline, CDR1 is SNHLY and CDR2 FYNNEI. Here the CDR3 DNA reads TGTGCCAGCAGTGACCCCGGGACAGGATCCTACGAGCAGTACTTC. As protein: CASSDPGTGSYEQYF. The full variable domain, with the rest looked up from reference TRBV2 and TRBJ2-7, is EPEVTQTPSHQVTQMGQEVILRCVPISNHLYFYWYRQILGQKVEFLVSFYNNEISEKSEIFDDQFSVERPDGSNFTLKIRSTKLEDSAMYFCASSDPGTGSYEQYFGPGTRLTVT.

To note about this clone: Distinct nucleotide sequences in the sample also encode this CDR3. The V and J genes are TRBV10-3 and TRBJ2-7; perhaps TRBD1 as D (5 bases). CDR1 ENHRY and CDR2 SYGVKD come from the germline V gene. This CDR3 is built from 12 residues. V lost 8 bases, J lost 2 bases, and 10 bases lay in between. The CDR3: CAISDSAYEQYF. In DNA, the CDR3 is TGTGCCATCTCCGACAGCGCCTACGAGCAGTACTTC.

The rearrangement links TRBV21-1 to TRBJ1-5. TRBV21-1 is a pseudogene locus. CDR3 length: 18 residues. This CDR3 reads CASSKVGTYRTRNQPQHF. For the CDR3, the DNA is TGTGCCAGCAGCAAAGTCGGAACTTATCGAACGCGGAATCAGCCCCAGCATTTT.

This clone occurred once. V is TRBV5-4 and J is TRBJ2-2; 8 nucleotides align to TRBD2. The CDR3 extends over 16 amino acids. J gave up 7 bases and V 4 bases, and 12 bases lay outside the gene matches. Per the germline V gene, CDR1 is SGHNT and CDR2 is YYREEE (reference sequence). CDR3 sequence: CASSANPGLEDGELFF. The CDR3 region has the DNA TGTGCCAGCAGCGCCAACCCGGGACTAGAGGACGGGGAGCTGTTTTTT.